The subject of this entry is one T cell receptor beta chain. Its antigen remains unknown. The sample is drawn from a study of blood T cells in healthy people across ages. Germline CDR1 reads DFQATT; CDR2 reads SNEGSKA (reference sequence). V was shortened by 5 bases and J by 12 bases, with 14 bases between the two germline ends. The CDR3 loop spans 12 amino acids. The second PCR ran roughly 6 to 11 cycles with a sample-barcoded 5' primer and J-beta primers. Each sample yielded at least 3 million CDR3-containing paired-end reads. MiXCR, applied by TCRdb to the 5' RACE reads, yields one record per CDR3 protein. The sample gives over a million distinct CDR3 sequences, approximately 43% of which show up once; about 4% is in the top ten. Study-wide findings and caveats: Naive CD4+ cells and diversity were both higher in long-lived donors than in aged donors.

This TCR derives from a woman between 18 and 29 years old in good health. The V and J genes are TRBV20-1 and TRBJ1-6; D may be TRBD1 (6 bases). Material for sequencing was blood. The CDR3 coding sequence is TGCAGTGCTCAGACAGGCAACCTACCCCTCCACTTT. Its protein product is CSAQTGNLPLHF.